The clone carrying this TCR beta chain was seen repeatedly, ten times or more. Its antigen is still unknown. The CDR3 loop spans 15 amino acids. The V end was cut by 6 bases, the J end by 2 bases, with 11 bases between. This entry is derived from a study of neurological immune-mediated disorders. At the level of the study: Disease course was recorded as relapsing-remitting for about 31 and secondary progressive for about 8.5% of the 34 multiple sclerosis patients.

Study results and limitations: No CDR3 amino acid sequences recurred among expanded clones across subjects, suggesting private repertoires in all groups.

TCRdb redid the calling of the 5' RACE reads with MiXCR, one entry per CDR3 protein. The table lists more than 40,000 distinct CDR3 sequences, roughly 3% of them singletons. This TCR was recovered from a woman in her forties or fifties with multiple sclerosis. The V gene is TRBV12-3 or TRBV12-4, the J gene TRBJ2-6; possibly TRBD1 or TRBD2 for D (6 bases each). Material for sequencing was PBMCs. CDR3 sequence: CASRARGAGANVLTF. The CDR3 nucleotides are TGTGCCAGCAGGGCAAGGGGGGCTGGGGCCAACGTCCTGACTTTC.